The present T cell receptor beta chain was sequenced within a study of T cells after posttransplantation cyclophosphamide. Study observations and caveats: Blood and skin or GI T cell repertoires showed limited TRB overlap. Later blood repertoires were often dominated by clones from the donor CD8+ memory compartment. After PTCy, TRB diversity resembled that of CNI/methotrexate controls.

Treatment was busulfan-fludarabine conditioning, a marrow graft, and cyclophosphamide on days +3 and +4. This table comes from immunoSEQ multiplex PCR, and its TCRdb copy is limited to in-frame clones, with some not included. Of around 4,800 clones in the sample, 72% were seen once. Points on this clone: The antigen is undetermined.

V was clipped by 0 bases and J by 3 bases; unmatched bases: 8. The germline V gene has CDR1 SGHTS and CDR2 YDEGEE. The CDR3 is made up of 16 amino acids. The input for sequencing was PBMCs, taken 362 days after allogeneic stem cell transplant with posttransplant cyclophosphamide. The source is a male patient between 55 and 70 years old who received an allogeneic stem cell transplant from an unrelated donor, was CMV-positive, and had acute GVHD only. The T cells may come from the graft donor. This sequence joins TRBV5-8 and TRBJ2-5; TRBD2 matches 7 bases. DNA for the CDR3: TGTGCCAGCAGCTTGGGGGGGGGAGTACGGGAAGAGACCCAGTACTTC. Translation gives CASSLGGGVREETQYF.